The 2 T cell receptor beta chains given below trace back to one sample, sequenced in a study of blood T cell repertoires in COVID-19. The data were produced by immunoSEQ multiplex PCR, yet TCRdb's version contains in-frame clones alone and is incomplete. The top ten clones hold approximately 6.2% of a sample with around 170,000 clones, over 80% of them seen once. The material sequenced was peripheral blood. These receptor sequences come from a middle-aged woman with acute or convalescent COVID-19.

This clone showed up just a few times. The rearrangement uses TRBV5-1 and TRBJ1-6, with D possibly being TRBD1 (6 bases). CDR1 is SGHRS, CDR2 YFSETQ, per germline. V was clipped by 2 bases and J by 3 bases, with 9 bases between them. The CDR3 consists of 15 residues. The CDR3 is CASSLQGGYNSPLHF. The DNA of the CDR3 is TGCGCCAGCAGCTTACAGGGCGGCTATAATTCACCCCTCCACTTT.

V is TRBV4-1 and J is TRBJ2-7, with D possibly matching TRBD1 (6 bases). The CDR3 totals 13 residues. V gave up 4 bases and J gave up 4 bases, with 11 bases separating them. Germline V gives CDR1 MGHRA, CDR2 YSYEKL. The CDR3 protein is CASSPDRGYEQYF. The CDR3 region has the DNA TGCGCCAGCAGCCCGGACAGAGGATACGAGCAGTACTTC.